This T cell receptor beta chain was captured in a study of Graves' ophthalmopathy and Graves' hyperthyroidism. Germline CDR1 SGHTA, CDR2 FQGNSA. The CDR3 consists of 18 residues. V dropped 5 bases and J dropped 0 bases, with 20 bases sitting between them. Study conclusions and caveats: In blood appeared most of the expanded thyroid clonotypes whose frequency exceeded 0.001.

Amplification targeted the TCR beta CDR3 regions, with RNA transcripts as the source material. HTBI primers were employed in first-round RT-PCR, then a second-round multiplex PCR followed. A single record per CDR3 protein comes from TCRdb applying MiXCR to the multiplex PCR reads. The repertoire has 150,000 to 200,000 distinct CDR3 sequences, around 39% of them found once; the top ten carry nearly 9%. In its sample, this clonotype was seen many times. What it recognizes is unknown. The V and J genes are TRBV7-2 and TRBJ1-5; D possibly corresponds to TRBD1 (6 bases). The receptor comes from a young man with Graves' ophthalmopathy. Input material: peripheral blood. For the CDR3, the DNA is TGTGCCAGCAGCGTAGGGCACGGGTGGGGGCGTAGCAATCAGCCCCAGCATTTT. It codes for CASSVGHGWGRSNQPQHF.